This entry is about one T cell receptor beta chain. The antigen is not known. Sequencing was preceded by expansion of antigen-specific CD4+ T cells with viral peptide pools in the ViraFEST assay. CD4+ T cells were isolated after around 9 days of culture. All vaccine recipients tested negative for nucleocapsid antibodies and had never contracted SARS-CoV-2 infection. Each well held a few million PBMC cultured with about 9.1 ug/ml peptides and 8.5 to 10 IU/ml IL-2. The assay was immunoSEQ multiplex PCR, and TCRdb's table has in-frame clones only and misses some. The table shows 60,000 to 65,000 clones, with roughly 75% occurring only once. The sample belongs to a study of vaccination effects on CD4 cells after COVID-19. Study-wide background: Two doses of BNT162b2 or mRNA-1273 vaccine were administered to participants. Findings of the study overall: Within healthy vaccinees, only 1 of 255 vaccine-induced clones displayed cross-reactivity with common cold coronaviruses.

The V end lost 1 base, the J end lost 0 bases, and 8 bases lay between the germline ends. The germline CDR1 and CDR2 sequences are MNHEY and SVGAGI. The CDR3 length is 15 residues. Sequencing was performed on CD4+ T cells from PBMCs cultured with HCoV-OC43 spike peptides, taken before COVID-19 vaccination. The subset denotes: HCoV-OC43 spike overlapping peptide pool stimulation. The TCR sequence derives from a human donor who received a COVID-19 vaccine. The chain joins TRBV6-5 to TRBJ2-3; possible D gene TRBD1, 6 bases. CDR3 coding DNA: TGTGCCAGCAGTTACTACAGGGAGAGCACAGATACGCAGTATTTT. Encoded protein: CASSYYRESTDTQYF.